This TCR beta chain was retrieved from a study of human T cells and chemical hapten exposure. This clonotype was picked up a small number of times. What it binds is unknown. Regarding the study as a whole: Donors in the study had alopecia, meaning their immune response may differ from healthy people's.

MiXCR, applied by TCRdb to the RACE reads, yields one record per CDR3 protein. The sample carries approximately 160,000 distinct CDR3 sequences, about 27% recorded once. Described time point: patch test 3, about 24 weeks after DPC sensitization. The treatment denotes: therapeutic diphenylcyclopropenone sensitization with weekly scalp DPC. The germline V and J ends were trimmed by 0 bases and 0 bases, with 6 bases remaining between them. Germline assignment: CDR1 SQVTM and CDR2 ANQGSEA. The CDR3 runs to 14 residues. The sample in question was whole blood, obtained in connection with sensitization to the hapten diphenylcyclopropenone (DPC). The origin of this receptor is a woman under 30 with alopecia areata. Some clones in this sample may be carry-over from other donors' samples. This rearrangement joins TRBV29-1 to TRBJ1-3; D remains unclear. CDR3 nucleotide sequence: TGCAGCGTTGAAGATCCTCTCTCTGGAAACACCATATATTTT. Translated: CSVEDPLSGNTIYF.